This record covers a single TCR beta chain. The data stem from a study of blood T cell repertoires in COVID-19. Trimming removed 5 bases from V and 7 bases from J, with 17 bases in between. The germline V gene encodes CDR1 GTSNPN and CDR2 SVGIG (reference sequence). This CDR3 is built from 14 residues. Original processing methods: For nucleated cells, counts were estimated from reference gene primer amplification. Profiling relied on immunoSEQ multiplex PCR, and the TCRdb table lists in-frame clones only, not all of them. From that table come the V and J calls and clone size; the DNA was used to work out D and trimming. The table lists 250,000 or so clones, approximately 80% of them singletons.

The chain recombines TRBV30 with TRBJ1-4, with D possibly TRBD1 on 6 matching bases. Sequencing used peripheral blood. This clonotype was obtained from a man of 80 years or more with acute or convalescent COVID-19. The chain's CDR3 is CAWGRDRFREKLFF. For the CDR3, the DNA is TGTGCCTGGGGCCGAGACAGGTTTCGTGAAAAACTGTTTTTT.